This TCR beta chain was sequenced for a study of cytomegalovirus exposure and HLA in healthy donors. 13 Jbeta primers and 60 Vbeta primers were used for the PCR. TCRdb's copy holds only in-frame clones and misses some; the assay was immunoSEQ multiplex PCR. The table lists roughly 190,000 clones, more than 85% of them singletons, with roughly 1.9% in the top ten. In germline, CDR1 is MDHEN, CDR2 SYDVKM. This CDR3 contains 16 residues. The V end lost 3 bases, the J end lost 0 bases, and 12 bases lay between the germline ends. Specimen: PBMCs. This clonotype was sampled from a woman in her late teens or twenties in good health and CMV-seronegative. The rearrangement links TRBV28 to TRBJ1-5, with D perhaps matching TRBD1 (5 bases). The CDR3 DNA follows: TGTGCCAGCAGTTTGTGGGGCGCCGATAGCAATCAGCCCCAGCATTTT. This encodes CASSLWGADSNQPQHF.